Shown below are 13 T cell receptor beta chains from a single sample sequenced in a study of T cell repertoires in cytomegalovirus infection. Each CDR3 protein gets one entry after TCRdb re-called the reads with MiXCR. The sample shows 65,000 to 90,000 distinct CDR3 sequences, roughly 3.7% of them seen only once. The sequencing input was PBMCs. The receptors derive from a human donor in good health (CMV status not recorded). Some clones in this sample may be carry-over from other donors' samples.

At least ten counts were recorded for this clonotype. The chain combines TRBV11-2 with TRBJ2-7; D is undetermined. The CDR3 sequence is 13 residues long. Trimming took 6 bases from V and 3 from J, leaving 12 bases between them. Germline loops: CDR1 SGHAT, CDR2 FQNNGV. CDR3 coding DNA: TGTGCCAGCAGGCATAATCACCACTACGAGCAGTACTTC. Translation gives CASRHNHHYEQYF.

This clonotype was detected many times. J is TRBJ2-7 and V is TRBV6-1, with D maybe TRBD2 (5 bases). Trimming cost V 4 bases and J 3 bases, with 16 bases left between them. This CDR3 comprises 15 residues. Germline assignment: CDR1 MNHNS and CDR2 SASEGT. DNA for the CDR3: TGTGCCAGCAGTGCGCCCCCAGGACTGGGCTACGAGCAGTACTTC. It yields the protein CASSAPPGLGYEQYF.

This clonotype appeared many times. V and J are TRBV6-5 and TRBJ2-3, with D uncertain. The CDR3 consists of 12 residues. In germline, CDR1 is MNHEY, CDR2 SVGAGI. Trimming cost V 6 bases and J 2 bases, with 6 bases left between them. This chain's CDR3 is CASSQNTDTQYF. CDR3 bases: TGTGCCAGCAGCCAAAACACAGATACGCAGTATTTT.

This clonotype was detected ten times or more. The chain couples TRBV9 to TRBJ2-1, with unresolved D. In germline, CDR1 is SGDLS, CDR2 YYNGEE. The V and J ends lost 4 bases and 9 bases respectively, with 14 bases between them. The length of the CDR3 is 13 residues. Here the CDR3 DNA reads TGTGCCAGCAGCCTGGTCTTGAGTACTGAGCAGTTCTTC. It yields the protein CASSLVLSTEQFF.

This clonotype was counted ten times or more. The chain recombines TRBV29-1 with TRBJ1-1; TRBD1 matches at 8 bases. With 7 bases clipped from V and 2 bases from J, the junction kept 6 bases outside the gene matches. The CDR3 runs to 13 residues. Germline values: CDR1 SQVTM, CDR2 ANQGSEA. The CDR3 here is CSARQGLNTEAFF. The CDR3 nucleotides are TGCAGCGCGCGACAGGGGCTAAACACTGAAGCTTTCTTT.

Many counts were recorded for this clonotype. The CDR3 coding sequence is TGTGCCAGCAGTTTAATAACAGGTTCACCCCTCCACTTT. Translated, it gives CASSLITGSPLHF. The rearrangement uses TRBV12-3 or TRBV12-4 and TRBJ1-6; D is possibly TRBD1 (5 bases). The CDR3 length is 13 residues. Trimming pared 2 bases from V and 9 bases from J, leaving 8 bases between.

This clonotype has ten or more counts. The chain carries TRBV7-2 and TRBJ2-3, with TRBD2 identical over 10 bases. V shed 7 bases, J shed 7 bases, and the junction held 8 bases outside the gene matches. The germline CDR1 and CDR2 sequences are SGHTA and FQGNSA. The CDR3 is made up of 14 amino acids. CDR3 residues: CASKSEAGGYTQYF. In nucleotides, the CDR3 is TGTGCCAGCAAAAGCGAAGCGGGGGGGTATACGCAGTATTTT. The complete variable domain, with remaining parts taken from reference TRBV7-2 and TRBJ2-3, reads GAGVSQSPSNKVTEKGKDVELRCDPISGHTALYWYRQSLGQGLEFLIYFQGNSAPDKSGLPSDRFSAERTGGSVSTLTIQRTQQEDSAVYLCASKSEAGGYTQYFGPGTRLTVL.

Ten or more counts support this clonotype. CDR3 sequence reads: CASSPQGPGGLYEQYF. In DNA form, the CDR3 reads TGTGCCAGCAGCCCCCAAGGTCCAGGGGGCCTTTACGAGCAGTACTTC. The chain couples TRBV7-2 to TRBJ2-7, with TRBD1 matching over 8 bases. Germline V gene data show CDR1 as SGHTA and CDR2 as FQGNSA. V dropped 5 bases and J dropped 4; count of bases not matched to a gene: 13. The CDR3 extends over 16 amino acids.

The table lists this clonotype with many counts. The CDR3 DNA is TGTGCCAGCAGCTTGATCGGGCTAGATAGCCAAGAGACCCAGTACTTC. Its translation is CASSLIGLDSQETQYF. The chain has TRBV5-5 and TRBJ2-5; no clear D. Per the germline V gene, CDR1 is SGHKS and CDR2 is YYEKEE (reference sequence). The CDR3 totals 16 residues. Trimming took off 1 base at V and 1 base at J, with 14 bases between the two ends.

Comment on this clonotype: A read error may be the cause here, since a much bigger clone is one base away. The chain joins TRBV7-3 to TRBJ2-7, with 7 bases aligning to TRBD1. The ends lost 5 bases at V and 6 bases at J; junction bases unmatched: 7. Looked up from germline, CDR1 is SGHTA and CDR2 is FQGTGA. The CDR3 runs to 13 residues. CDR3 protein: CASSPGQSGEQYV. DNA for the CDR3: TGTGCCAGCAGCCCGGGACAGTCTGGCGAGCAGTACGTC.

There are many counts of this clonotype. This chain uses TRBV7-2 with TRBJ2-5; 12 bases match TRBD2. Per germline, CDR1 SGHTA and CDR2 FQGNSA. Losses at the gene ends were 5 bases for V and 0 bases for J; bases not matched to a gene: 4. This CDR3 is built from 16 residues. The CDR3 sequence: CASSTTSGGYQETQYF. The CDR3 nucleotides are TGTGCCAGCAGCACCACTAGCGGGGGGTACCAAGAGACCCAGTACTTC. Full variable domain (outside the CDR3, taken from reference TRBV7-2 and TRBJ2-5): GAGVSQSPSNKVTEKGKDVELRCDPISGHTALYWYRQSLGQGLEFLIYFQGNSAPDKSGLPSDRFSAERTGGSVSTLTIQRTQQEDSAVYLCASSTTSGGYQETQYFGPGTRLLVL.

In its sample, this clonotype was seen many times. The rearrangement links TRBV6-1 to TRBJ1-6; tentative D call: TRBD1 (5 bases). The CDR3 extends over 15 amino acids. Trimming cost V 3 bases and J 9 bases, with 15 bases left between them. Germline-derived CDR1 and CDR2 are MNHNS and SASEGT. CDR3 loop: CASSDLDGAGSPLHF. CDR3 sequence (DNA): TGTGCCAGCAGTGATTTGGACGGGGCTGGTTCACCCCTCCACTTT.

The table lists this clonotype with many counts. V is TRBV28 and J is TRBJ1-6; TRBD1 is a possible D gene (6 bases). CDR3 length: 14 residues. Germline lookup yields CDR1 MDHEN and CDR2 SYDVKM. Between the trimmed V and J ends, which lost 5 bases and 10 bases, there was a span of 15 bases. The CDR3 DNA is TGTGCCAGCAGTCGGGGGGGCAGGGTGTCACCCCTCCACTTT. Translated, it gives CASSRGGRVSPLHF.